Listed here are 20 T cell receptor beta chains from one sample, sequenced in a study of shared clonotypes between healthy human individuals. This table comes from immunoSEQ multiplex PCR, and its TCRdb copy is limited to in-frame clones, with some not included. The sample shows about 1 million clones, under 80% of them seen only once. Input material: memory CD4+ T cells sorted from blood. The subset is: CD45RA-negative fraction. These receptors came from a young man in good health.

This chain uses TRBV11-2 with TRBJ1-4; unclear D gene. V lost 5 bases and J 4 bases, leaving 5 bases between the germline ends. The CDR3 runs 12 residues. Germline V gene data show CDR1 as SGHAT and CDR2 as FQNNGV. The CDR3 DNA sequence: TGTGCCAGCAGCGGCCTTAATGAAAAACTGTTTTTT. Its translation: CASSGLNEKLFF. The full variable domain, with the rest looked up from reference TRBV11-2 and TRBJ1-4, is EAGVAQSPRYKIIEKRQSVAFWCNPISGHATLYWYQQILGQGPKLLIQFQNNGVVDDSQLPKDRFSAERLKGVDSTLKIQPAKLEDSAVYLCASSGLNEKLFFGSGTQLSVL.

This clone was found once. This chain connects TRBV25-1 to TRBJ2-7; 9 nucleotides match TRBD2. This CDR3 region has 14 residues. Losses at the gene ends were 6 bases for V and 3 bases for J; bases not matched to a gene: 6. Germline CDR1 MGHDK, CDR2 SYGVNS. The CDR3 protein is CASRDSGRYYEQYF. The CDR3 DNA reads as TGTGCCAGCAGGGATAGCGGGAGATACTACGAGCAGTACTTC.

This chain uses TRBV6-1 with TRBJ2-4; TRBD2 is a possible D gene (6 bases). The length of the CDR3 is 15 residues. CDR1 MNHNS and CDR2 SASEGT come from the germline V gene. V gave up 3 bases and J gave up 6 bases, with 15 bases separating them. CDR3 loop: CASSDAGRRGNIQYF. The CDR3 bases are TGTGCCAGCAGTGATGCAGGGAGGAGGGGAAACATTCAGTACTTC.

This rearrangement joins TRBV5-1 to TRBJ2-7; D ambiguous. CDR1 SGHRS and CDR2 YFSETQ come from the germline V gene. V lost 5 bases to trimming and J lost 4 bases, with 10 bases between them. The CDR3 contains 12 residues. The CDR3 reads CASRVGEYEQYF. The CDR3 region has the DNA TGCGCCAGCAGAGTCGGTGAATACGAGCAGTACTTC.

The chain links TRBV19 to TRBJ2-2; D not resolved. The CDR3 spans 12 residues. Between the trimmed V and J ends, which lost 6 bases and 7 bases, there was a span of 9 bases. Germline V gene lookup returns CDR1 LNHDA and CDR2 SQIVND (reference sequence). In DNA, the CDR3 is TGTGCCAGTAGCATTCAAGGCGGGGAGCTGTTTTTT. Its translation: CASSIQGGELFF.

This sequence joins TRBV10-3 and TRBJ2-7; D is perhaps TRBD1 (6 bases). The CDR3 covers 13 residues. Trimming left V 2 bases short and J 6 bases short, with 11 bases between. Germline V gene sequence: CDR1 ENHRY, CDR2 SYGVKD. For the CDR3, the DNA is TGTGCCATCAGTGAGAATTCAGGGGTCGAGCAGTACTTC. Translated, it gives CAISENSGVEQYF.

This sequence joins TRBV18 and TRBJ2-7; 8 bases are shared with TRBD2. Germline assignment: CDR1 KGHSH and CDR2 LQKENI. The CDR3 has 14 residues. V was clipped by 0 bases and J by 6 bases; unmatched bases: 4. This chain's CDR3 is CASSPPTGGPEQYF. DNA of the CDR3: TGTGCCAGCTCACCACCGACGGGAGGGCCCGAGCAGTACTTC.

The table lists this clone with a few counts. The rearrangement uses TRBV28 and TRBJ2-7, with D tentatively TRBD2 (6 bases). CDR1 and CDR2 from the germline V gene are MDHEN and SYDVKM. The CDR3 is made up of 11 amino acids. The CDR3 DNA follows: TGTGCCAGCAGTCGCGCGGGGACGTTCAAGGTC. Amino acids: CASSRAGTFKV.

This chain uses TRBV6-1 with TRBJ1-2, with unresolved D. CDR1 and CDR2 from the germline V gene are MNHNS and SASEGT. The CDR3 extends over 13 amino acids. V shed 1 base and J shed 8 bases, with 11 bases lying between them. The CDR3 spells CASSEGVYIGYTF. The CDR3 DNA follows: TGTGCCAGCAGTGAAGGTGTGTATATCGGCTACACCTTC.

This chain connects TRBV5-1 to TRBJ1-4; maybe TRBD1 (5 bases). The V gene's germline CDR1 is SGHRS and CDR2 YFSETQ. The V gene lost 4 bases and the J gene lost 0 bases, with 10 bases spanning the gap. CDR3 length: 15 residues. Here the CDR3 reads CASSGTDSTNEKLFF. CDR3 bases: TGCGCCAGCAGCGGGACGGATTCAACTAATGAAAAACTGTTTTTT.

The chain joins TRBV11-3 to TRBJ2-5; 10 positions match TRBD1. Per germline, CDR1 SGHNT and CDR2 YENEEA. The CDR3 runs to 15 residues. V shed 5 bases, J shed 4 bases, and the junction held 7 bases outside the gene matches. The CDR3 here is CASSKQTGGAETQYF. For the CDR3, the DNA is TGTGCCAGCAGCAAACAGACAGGGGGCGCAGAGACCCAGTACTTC.

The count of this clone is one. The chain joins TRBV7-9 to TRBJ2-7; 8 bases agree with TRBD2. Per the germline V gene, CDR1 is SEHNR and CDR2 is FQNEAQ (reference sequence). This CDR3 contains 13 residues. The junction had 1 base not matched to a gene; V was cut back by 1 base and J by 5 bases. CDR3 loop: CASSLVGGDEQYF. For the CDR3, the DNA is TGTGCCAGCAGCTTAGTCGGGGGGGACGAGCAGTACTTC.

This chain uses TRBV6-5 with TRBJ2-3; unclear D gene. Trimming took off 5 bases at V and 8 bases at J, with 11 bases between the two ends. There are 12 residues in the CDR3. Germline V CDR1 and CDR2: MNHEY, SVGAGI. For the CDR3, the DNA is TGTGCCAGCAGTCCCGTGGTTGGTACGCAGTATTTT. Translated: CASSPVVGTQYF.

Only a few counts were recorded for this clone. The genes are TRBV20-1 and TRBJ1-1, with D maybe TRBD1 (6 bases). The germline V gene encodes CDR1 DFQATT and CDR2 SNEGSKA (reference sequence). The CDR3 sequence is 11 residues long. The CDR3 here is CRGQIGTEAFF. For the CDR3, the DNA is TGCAGGGGACAAATAGGGACTGAAGCTTTCTTT.

As regards this clone: An end of the junction does not agree with germline; a read error may underlie this. This chain uses TRBV29-1 with TRBJ2-6; 7 bases align to TRBD1. There are 17 residues in the CDR3. The germline V gene has CDR1 SQVTM and CDR2 ANQGSEA. The CDR3 region is CSVEEGRGPSGASVLTF. In DNA, the CDR3 is TGCAGCGTTGAAGAAGGTAGGGGGCCCTCTGGGGCCAGCGTCCTGACTTTC.

This chain joins TRBV28 and TRBJ2-4; D remains ambiguous. Trimming pared 6 bases from V and 0 bases from J, leaving 12 bases between. The CDR3 sequence is 15 residues long. The V gene's germline CDR1 is MDHEN and CDR2 SYDVKM. The CDR3 here is CASSPPELAKNIQYF. As DNA, the CDR3 is TGTGCCAGCAGCCCCCCTGAGTTAGCCAAAAACATTCAGTACTTC.

The chain combines TRBV10-1 with TRBJ2-5, with 8 bases aligning to TRBD2. With 7 bases clipped from V and 1 base from J, the junction kept 14 bases outside the gene matches. Germline-derived CDR1 and CDR2 are WNHNN and SYGVQD (reference sequence). There are 17 residues in the CDR3. CDR3 region: CASKGLALNRGQETQYF. CDR3 DNA sequence: TGCGCCAGCAAAGGACTAGCTCTGAACCGCGGCCAAGAGACCCAGTACTTC.

The rearrangement uses TRBV19 and TRBJ2-7; TRBD2 aligns across 11 bases. CDR1 is LNHDA and CDR2 is SQIVND in the germline V gene (reference sequence). Trimming at V came to 5 bases and at J to 0 bases, leaving 6 bases not matched to a gene. The CDR3 is made up of 16 amino acids. For the CDR3, the DNA is TGTGCCAGTAGTGGGAAGGGACTAGCGGCCTCCTACGAGCAGTACTTC. Amino acid sequence: CASSGKGLAASYEQYF.

This rearrangement joins TRBV29-1 to TRBJ2-5; a possible D gene is TRBD2 (6 bases). This CDR3 region has 12 residues. Germline values: CDR1 SQVTM, CDR2 ANQGSEA. The germline V and J ends were trimmed by 7 bases and 3 bases, with 12 bases remaining between them. CDR3 nucleotides: TGCAGCGCCCGTGGGGGGAAAGAGACCCAGTACTTC. This gives the protein CSARGGKETQYF. The whole variable domain, remainder taken from reference TRBV29-1 and TRBJ2-5, is SAVISQKPSRDICQRGTSLTIQCQVDSQVTMMFWYRQQPGQSLTLIATANQGSEATYESGFVIDKFPISRPNLTFSTLTVSNMSPEDSSIYLCSARGGKETQYFGPGTRLLVL.

This clone was recorded many times. V is TRBV21-1 and J is TRBJ1-4; the table calls TRBD1, which could not be checked here. TRBV21-1 is a pseudogene segment. CDR3 length: 16 residues. The CDR3 sequence: CASSKYRGHTNEKLFF. DNA of the CDR3: TGTGCCAGCAGCAAGTATCGTGGACATACGAATGAAAAACTGTTTTTT.